This T cell receptor beta chain was captured in a study of response to subunit inactivated influenza vaccine. Germline values: CDR1 SGHRS, CDR2 YFSETQ. CDR3 length equals 17 residues. Deletions cut 0 bases from V and 8 bases from J, with 18 bases between. This clonotype was detected many times. Its antigen is unknown. Each CDR3 protein gets one entry after TCRdb re-called the RT-PCR reads with MiXCR. Of about 570,000 distinct CDR3 sequences listed, over 9% were seen once; the top ten hold about 10%. Broader study findings: Authors suggested that a seasonal influenza vaccination recruits few new T cells each time.

These same data were also listed under a study on T cells expressing NK-cell markers. In that study: UMI-tagged 5'RACE template switching yielded the TCR beta cDNA. Seven of eight sequenced donors tested HCMV-seropositive; one tested seronegative. In a group of several donors, dominant NKG2C+ clonotypes represented about 1.0-7.5% of CD8+ T cells.

Material: PBMCs from blood, obtained on the day of vaccination. The V gene is TRBV5-1, the J gene TRBJ1-6; a possible D gene is TRBD1 (5 bases). The TCR was taken from a man in his fifties or sixties who received an inactivated influenza vaccine. DNA of the CDR3: TGCGCCAGCAGCTTGGCGGGGGACGGCCGTCGGGATTCACCCCTCCACTTT. Protein sequence: CASSLAGDGRRDSPLHF. The whole variable domain, filled in from reference TRBV5-1 and TRBJ1-6, reads KAGVTQTPRYLIKTRGQQVTLSCSPISGHRSVSWYQQTPGQGLQFLFEYFSETQRNKGNFPGRFSGRQFSNSRSEMNVSTLELGDSALYLCASSLAGDGRRDSPLHFGNGTRLTVT.